This record looks at one T cell receptor beta chain sequence and its context. The specificity of this receptor is unknown. Per-base qualities were not stored, and no clone one base away is much larger. Ends trimmed: V by 6 bases, J by 1 base; bases unmatched to a gene: 3. CDR1 and CDR2 (SNHLY, FYNNEI) derive from the germline V gene. CDR3 length: 14 amino acids, cysteine to phenylalanine. Kept here is only the CDR3 DNA, which spans 42 bases and is read in frame from base 1. The cohort consisted of fewer than 700 healthy bone marrow donors. At the time of sampling, all cohort members were nominally healthy, though unrecorded immune exposures were likely present. The donor was CMV seronegative and belonged to the group of over 300 seronegative cohort members. Each donor provided a peripheral blood sample, and peripheral blood mononuclear cells were used for TCR beta sequencing. The Qiagen DNeasy Blood Extraction Kit was used to extract genomic DNA from the blood cell samples.

These data belong to a study of cytomegalovirus exposure and HLA in healthy donors (TCRdb year 2017). For the study in its entirety: In an earlier analysis of 550 to 750 of the donors, around 290 Gb of sequence data and 117 million unique TCR beta sequences from about 190 million T cells were reported. In addition to the first cohort of approximately 650 subjects, a separate validation cohort of around 110 different subjects was used. Of the roughly 400 genotyped donors, less than 90% were placed in the genetic ancestry cluster associated with self-reported Caucasian donors. Five DR-DQ haplotypes were treated as single units for association and clustering because of strong linkage in the cohort. The study aimed to test whether signatures of past pathogen exposure could be identified by cataloging public T cell receptors. Alongside the repertoire data, information on donor age, sex, ethnicity and CMV serostatus was compiled. To decide whether each TCR beta V gene segment behaved as functional or pseudogenic, an earlier analysis of 587 of the donors relied on high-throughput TCR beta sequencing. All discovery cohort repertoires had been generated using a single sequencing platform. Typing coverage varied by locus: roughly 629-630 donors for A, B, C, DRB1 and DQB1; 500 to 550 for DQA1; about 570 for DPA1; fewer than 480 for DPB1. Rather than using new phenotypic data, the later analysis identified candidate immune exposures from TCR beta sequences and from how often those sequences occurred across donors. Around 300 gigabases of sequencing data and tens of millions of unique TCR sequences were included in an early release covering over 600 HLA-typed donors. On average, approximately 250,000 unique TCR beta nucleotide sequences were sequenced per donor among 300 to 500 genotyped donors of the cohort, with around 19% of those sequences being non-productive. The study profiled the T cell repertoires of under 850 subjects by immunosequencing and related them to cytomegalovirus serostatus. To predict cytomegalovirus infection status, the study combined high-throughput TCR immunosequencing, statistical association of individual TCRs with disease status, and machine learning. Genome-wide SNP genotypes for about 65% of the roughly 670 donors were used in a later genetic analysis, which treated that subset as a discovery cohort. To study patterns of TCR occurrence, a later analysis re-analyzed previously published TCR beta repertoires from 666 donors and added high-resolution HLA genotyping. Both class I and class II loci were covered by HLA typing, at four-digit resolution. Broad study findings and their caveats: According to a later analysis, most CMV-associated TCR beta chains appeared to be HLA-restricted, and the HLA associations seemed to be driven largely by CMV exposure. Three of the identified cytomegalovirus-associated TCR beta chains were confirmed in vitro to be specific for cytomegalovirus antigens. Compared with the roughly 720-donor mean, donors in an Asian-associated ancestry cluster had fewer N-insertions in productive TCRs, according to a later genetic analysis. In a later analysis, several top co-occurrence clusters were reported to appear linked to parvovirus B19, influenza, CMV and Epstein-Barr virus. Presence/absence analyses assumed roughly uniform sequencing depth across donors, an assumption that may not hold. The authors suggested that the approach could potentially be generalized to other disease states and immunological phenotypes. The cohort was sequenced for TCR beta chains only, and without alpha or paired-chain data the features that could be detected were limited. In a later analysis, the rate of TCR association differed among HLA loci, with DRB1 alleles having the most associated TCRs and HLA-C alleles having the fewest. The earlier analysis of 587 of the donors excluded roughly 17 rarely observed V segments, including chromosome 9 orphons, because counts were too low. An association between a missense DCLRE1C variant and V-gene and J-gene trimming of TCR beta chains was found in a later genetic analysis and replicated in an independent cohort. When HLA alleles, especially DR and DQ, strongly co-occurred, TCR associations were difficult to assign to individual alleles. Cytomegalovirus status was reported to be diagnosed by the classifier with high specificity and sensitivity in both the original and validation cohorts. Compared with equally common non-associated chains, HLA-associated TCR beta chains in a later analysis were more clonally expanded and had lower generation probabilities. Broadly in line with IMGT annotations, most TCR beta V segments showed up in productive rearrangements about 87% or about 30% of the time in an earlier analysis of 450 to 600 of the donors. The sequencing pipeline was judged likely to have produced a cluster of highly shared sequence variants as a technical artifact. Correlated functional status among segregating V segments might reflect linkage disequilibrium, but an unknown experimental factor could not be ruled out. Most TCR sequences were seen in very few donors, while some public TCRs were found in many individuals. Because HLA typing was missing for some donors at each locus, association tests included only the typed subset. The study gave a list of more than 150 TCR beta chains associated with cytomegalovirus. Immune exposure information for the cohort was limited to CMV serostatus. A further reported finding was that TCR beta sequences accurately predicted the HLA-A and HLA-B alleles for most subjects in the first cohort. A later analysis associated 16,951 TCR beta sequences with specific HLA alleles at a false discovery rate of 0.05. Some IMGT-functional V segments, including TRBV6-2 and TRBV6-3, could not be distinguished by the 87-base-pair reads and were therefore excluded.

The library relied on the immunoSEQ multiplex PCR assay. For the multiplex PCR, a mixture combining 60 forward primers for TCR Vbeta segments and 13 reverse primers for TCR Jbeta segments was used. The CDR3 region of rearranged TCR beta genes was amplified from genomic DNA with a multiplex PCR assay. The amplified TCR beta libraries were sequenced on the Illumina HiSeq System as 87-base-pair reads. As for the original processing: In a later analysis, 80 million or so unique TCR beta chains were counted across the 500 to 700 repertoires, and some 10 million of these chains were shared by at least two donors. To remove PCR and sequencing errors, raw reads were error-corrected and collapsed into unique sequences using a nearest-neighbor algorithm that merged closely related sequences. Alignment of CDR3 sequences to IMGT reference sequences was used to assign V, D and J gene segments. For a sequence to be retained, a match of at least six nucleotides was required to both a V gene segment and a J gene segment. Rearrangements were classified as productive when the CDR3 lacked stop codons and remained in frame with V and J, and all other rearrangements were classified as non-productive. CDR3 was defined by IMGT convention, running from the second conserved V-encoded cysteine to the conserved J-encoded phenylalanine. The earlier analysis of about 500 of the donors excluded sequences that lacked an unambiguous match to a single V gene segment. An earlier analysis of almost 600 of the donors classified V segments as functional when productive rearrangements were above 56.7% and as segregating when the standard deviation between donors was above 5%. A statistical classification framework was built for diagnosing cytomegalovirus status from the catalog of TCR beta chain sequences. In a later analysis, TCR nucleotide sequences were compared against IMGT/GENE-DB human TR gene sequences so that V and J genes could be assigned. A later analysis assigned CDR3 sequences and most-parsimonious VDJ recombination scenarios with the TCRdist pipeline. A later analysis defined each TCR beta chain by its CDR3 amino acid sequence plus V-gene family, and excluded reads lacking a unique V-gene family. As a way to deal with suspected cross-contamination and a sequencing artifact, a later analysis dropped over 550 nucleotide sequences that were highly shared and had low generation probability. A later analysis calculated a clonal expansion index for each public chain from normalized within-repertoire ranks of inferred template counts. Generation probabilities in a later analysis came from a VDJ recombination model fitted to out-of-frame rearrangements, and those results were checked against IGoR. In a later analysis, TCR-TCR, TCR-HLA and TCR-CMV co-occurrence was scored with hypergeometric tests, and a repertoire-size bias correction was applied to TCR pairs. To estimate false discovery rates, a later analysis permuted the HLA or CMV assignments 20 times. In a later analysis, co-occurring TCRs were grouped with DBSCAN, and TCRdist sequence similarity was added when clustering was performed within HLA-allele-positive subsets. Co-occurrence clustering excluded repertoires with fewer than 30,000 or more than 120,000 public chains, plus five with anomalous nucleotide sharing. Held by TCRdb, this immuneACCESS table contains in-frame sequences only and omits some clones. Under half of the omission traces to an unresolved V gene where checked; the cause of the rest is unknown. From that table come the V and J calls and clone size; the DNA was used to work out D and trimming. This sample is represented by 250,000 to 350,000 clones; roughly two thirds of them were singletons. Together, the top ten hold around 2.3% of the sample.

This receptor was identified in a female donor in good health and CMV-seronegative. What was sequenced was PBMCs. The chain links TRBV2 with TRBJ1-1, and 9 junctional nucleotides match TRBD1. The CDR3 region has the sequence CASRGQGGNTEAFF. The nucleotide sequence reads as follows: TGTGCCAGCAGGGGACAGGGCGGGAACACTGAAGCTTTCTTT.